The following is a T cell receptor (beta chain) sequence with its context. Sequencing used immunoSEQ multiplex PCR; TCRdb keeps in-frame clones, though not all of them. The sample lists some 19,000 clones; about 87% were seen once. This sample stems from a study of T cell changes during pregnancy in multiple sclerosis. The germline gives CDR1 LNHDA, CDR2 SQIVND (reference sequence). With 5 bases clipped from V and 0 bases from J, the junction kept 3 bases outside the gene matches. The CDR3 loop spans 14 amino acids. The V and J genes are TRBV19 and TRBJ1-1, with TRBD1 matching 7 bases. The sample was CD8+ T cells from peripheral blood mononuclear cells, taken after pregnancy. The TCR was taken from a female donor in good health, enrolled as a control in a pregnancy study. In DNA, the CDR3 is TGTGCCAGTAGTGAAGGGGGCCTGAACACTGAAGCTTTCTTT. It specifies CASSEGGLNTEAFF.